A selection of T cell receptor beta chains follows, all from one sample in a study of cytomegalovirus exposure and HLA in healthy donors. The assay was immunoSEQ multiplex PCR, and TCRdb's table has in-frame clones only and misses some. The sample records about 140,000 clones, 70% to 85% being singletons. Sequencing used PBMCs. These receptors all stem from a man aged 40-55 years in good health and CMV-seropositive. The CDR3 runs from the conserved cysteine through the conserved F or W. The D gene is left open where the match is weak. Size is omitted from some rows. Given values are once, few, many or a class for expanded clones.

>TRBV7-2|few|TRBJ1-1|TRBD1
TGTGCCAGCAGCTTGGACAGGAGTATCACTGAAGCTTTCTTT
CASSLDRSITEAFF
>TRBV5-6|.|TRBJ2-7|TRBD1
TGTGCCAGCAGATCCTACAGGGGACGTACCCTCTACGAGCAGTACTTC
CASRSYRGRTLYEQYF
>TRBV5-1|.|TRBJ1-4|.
TGCGCCAGCAGCTCATACAGGGTAGAGGAGAATGAAAAACTGTTTTTT
CASSSYRVEENEKLFF
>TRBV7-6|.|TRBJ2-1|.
TGTGCCAGCCACTCCGGCGGGCCCACCTACAATGAGCAGTTCTTC
CASHSGGPTYNEQFF
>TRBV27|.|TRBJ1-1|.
TGTGCCAGCAGTTACCAACCAGGCTGGACTGAAGCCTTCTTT
CASSYQPGWTEAFF
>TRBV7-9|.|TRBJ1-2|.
TGTGCCAGCAGCTCGACAGGTCACTATGGCTACACCTTC
CASSSTGHYGYTF
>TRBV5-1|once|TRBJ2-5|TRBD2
TGCGCCAGCAGCTTGGGAGGGACTACCGCCAAGACCCAGTACTTC
CASSLGGTTAKTQYF
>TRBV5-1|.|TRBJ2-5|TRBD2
TGCGCCAGTCTATTCGGGGGGACTAGCGGCGGGGGAGAGACCCAGTACTTC
CASLFGGTSGGGETQYF
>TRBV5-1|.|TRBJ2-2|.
TGCGCCAGCAGGCCACAGGGGACTAACACCGGGGAGCTGTTTTTT
CASRPQGTNTGELFF
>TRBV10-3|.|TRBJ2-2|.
TGTGCCATCAGTGCGGGGGGCAGGAACACCGGGGAGCTGTTTTTT
CAISAGGRNTGELFF
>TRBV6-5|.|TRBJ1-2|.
TGTGCCAGCAGTTACCTCCCGGGACACCATAACTATGGCTACACCTTC
CASSYLPGHHNYGYTF
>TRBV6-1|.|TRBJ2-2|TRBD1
TGTGCCAGCAGAAAACAGGGGTCCACCGGGGAGCTGTTTTTT
CASRKQGSTGELFF
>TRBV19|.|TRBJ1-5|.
TGTGCCAGTAGTATAGCTGCGGCTGCTAGCAATCAGCCCCAGCATTTT
CASSIAAAASNQPQHF
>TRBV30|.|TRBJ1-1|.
TGTGCCTGGGGACCCGCGGGCGCTGAAGCTTTCTTT
CAWGPAGAEAFF
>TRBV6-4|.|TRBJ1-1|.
TGTGCCACCCCCTTGGGGGGGGACACTGAAGCTTTCTTT
CATPLGGDTEAFF
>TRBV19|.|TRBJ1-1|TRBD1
TGTGCCACTGCCTCCCGGGACAGGGACCCCCGGACTGAAGCTTTCTTT
CATASRDRDPRTEAFF
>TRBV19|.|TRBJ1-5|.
TGTGCCAGTAGTATAGCCAGGGGAAGGAATCAGCCCCAGCATTTT
CASSIARGRNQPQHF
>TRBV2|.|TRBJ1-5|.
TGTGCCAGCAGAAGGGGCCATAATCAGCCCCAGCATTTT
CASRRGHNQPQHF
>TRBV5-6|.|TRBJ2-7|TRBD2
TGTGCCAGCAGCTTGGGGGCTAGCGGGAGGGGATGGCACGAGCAGTACTTC
CASSLGASGRGWHEQYF
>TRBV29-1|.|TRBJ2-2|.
TGCAGCGCCTCGAATTTAGGGGACACCGGGGAGCTGTTTTTT
CSASNLGDTGELFF
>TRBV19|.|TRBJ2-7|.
TGTGCCAGTAGCGCCGCCCCGGACAGAGCCTACGAGCAGTACTTC
CASSAAPDRAYEQYF
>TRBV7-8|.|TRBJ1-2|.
TGTGCCAGCAGCTTAAACCGGGTATCCTTCTATGGCTACACCTTC
CASSLNRVSFYGYTF
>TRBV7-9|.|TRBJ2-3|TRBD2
TGTGCCAGCAGCTTAGGACTAGCGGGAGGAATTAGCAGCACAGATACGCAGTATTTT
CASSLGLAGGISSTDTQYF
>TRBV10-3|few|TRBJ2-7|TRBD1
TGTGCCATCAGTGAGTCCCTGGAGGACAGGTCCCACGAGCAGTACTTC
CAISESLEDRSHEQYF
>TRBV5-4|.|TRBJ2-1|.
TGTGCCAGCAGCTCCGGGAGCTCCTACAATGAGCAGTTCTTC
CASSSGSSYNEQFF
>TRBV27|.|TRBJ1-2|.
TGTGCCAGCAGTTTAAACCCACCAGGCGACTATGGCTACACCTTC
CASSLNPPGDYGYTF
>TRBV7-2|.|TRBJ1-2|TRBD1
TGTGCCAGCAGCTTAGGACAGGGGATCGGCTACACCTTC
CASSLGQGIGYTF
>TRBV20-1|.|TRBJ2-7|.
TGCAGTGCTGGACTCTCCTACGAGCAGTACTTC
CSAGLSYEQYF
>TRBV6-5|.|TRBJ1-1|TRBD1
TGTGCCAGCAGTGCGACAGGGATGAACACTGAAGCTTTCTTT
CASSATGMNTEAFF
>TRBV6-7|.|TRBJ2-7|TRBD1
TGTGCCAGCAGTTCATCCCCCCGACAGGGACAAAGCTACGAGCAGTACTTC
CASSSSPRQGQSYEQYF
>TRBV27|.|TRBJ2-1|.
TGTGCCATTGCGGCCCTTAGCTCCTACAATGAGCAGTTCTTC
CAIAALSSYNEQFF
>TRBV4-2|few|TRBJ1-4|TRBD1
TGTGCCAGCAGCCAAGTTAAACGGACCGGGACAGGGGGCCGGACTAATGAAAAACTGTTTTTT
CASSQVKRTGTGGRTNEKLFF
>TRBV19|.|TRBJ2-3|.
TGTGCCAGTAGTGAGCCATTTAGCACAGATACGCAGTATTTT
CASSEPFSTDTQYF
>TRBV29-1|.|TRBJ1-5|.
TGCAGCGTTGAGAGAGAGCTAGGTCAGCCCCAGCATTTT
CSVERELGQPQHF
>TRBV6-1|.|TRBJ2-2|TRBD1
TGTGCCAGCAGTGACCTGGGACAGGGTTTCGGCGGGGAGCTGTTTTTT
CASSDLGQGFGGELFF
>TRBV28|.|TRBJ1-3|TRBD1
TGTGCCACCAAACCCCCATGGGGACAGGGGGAAAACACCATATATTTT
CATKPPWGQGENTIYF
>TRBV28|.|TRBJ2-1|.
TGTGCCAGCAGTTCTAGGACTGCCTCCTCCTACAATGAGCAGTTCTTC
CASSSRTASSYNEQFF
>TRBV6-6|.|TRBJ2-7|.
TGTGCCAGCAGTTTCTTAACAGGCAGCTCCTACGAGCAGTACTTC
CASSFLTGSSYEQYF
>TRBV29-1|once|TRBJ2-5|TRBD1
TGCAGCGTTGTCCCACATCAGGGGGCGGGTGAGACCCAGTACTTC
CSVVPHQGAGETQYF
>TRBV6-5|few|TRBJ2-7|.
TGTGCCAGCAGTTACTCTTGGCAGGGGTTCTACGAGCAGTACTTC
CASSYSWQGFYEQYF
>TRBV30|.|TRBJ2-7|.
TGTGCCTGGGGACAGTACTCCTACGAGCAGTACTTC
CAWGQYSYEQYF
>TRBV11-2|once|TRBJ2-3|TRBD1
TGTGCCAGCAGCTTACGGGGGACAGGGGATACGCAGTATTTT
CASSLRGTGDTQYF
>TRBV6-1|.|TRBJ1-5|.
TGTGCCAGCAGTGCAAACAGGGTACCTCAGCCCCAGCATTTT
CASSANRVPQPQHF
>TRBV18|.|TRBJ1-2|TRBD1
TGTGCCAGCTCACCCCCGAACCGGGACAGGGGACACTATGGCTACACCTTC
CASSPPNRDRGHYGYTF
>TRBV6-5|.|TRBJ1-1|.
TGTGCCAGCAGAAGGACAGATACGAACACTGAAGCTTTCTTT
CASRRTDTNTEAFF
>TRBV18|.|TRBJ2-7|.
TGTGCCAGCTCACCCCCGGACTTCCCTCCTTACGAGCAGTACTTC
CASSPPDFPPYEQYF
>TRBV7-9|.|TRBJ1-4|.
TGTGCCAGCAGTTCCTCGTTGTTAACTAATGAAAAACTGTTTTTT
CASSSSLLTNEKLFF
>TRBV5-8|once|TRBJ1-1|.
TGTGCCAGCAGCTTGGTGCAGGGCCGCACTGAAGCTTTCTTT
CASSLVQGRTEAFF
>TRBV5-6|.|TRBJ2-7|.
TGTGCCAGCAGTTTCCCTTACTCCGGGTCGTTTTTGGAGCAGTACTTC
CASSFPYSGSFLEQYF
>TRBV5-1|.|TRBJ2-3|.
TGCGCCAGCAGCTTGGGATCGGGATCCACAGATACGCAGTATTTT
CASSLGSGSTDTQYF
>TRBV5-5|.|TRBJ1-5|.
TGTGCCAGCAGCTCGAACCCAGGGAGCAATCAGCCCCAGCATTTT
CASSSNPGSNQPQHF
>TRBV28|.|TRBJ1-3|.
TGTGCCAGCAGTTTATCACTGAACTCTGGAAACACCATATATTTT
CASSLSLNSGNTIYF
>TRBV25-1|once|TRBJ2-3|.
TGTGCCAGCAGTGAAGTGCTAGCATCGGATACGCAGTATTTT
CASSEVLASDTQYF
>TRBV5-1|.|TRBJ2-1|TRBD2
TGCGCCAGCAGCCGCCAAACTAGCGGGAGCTCCTACAATGAGCAGTTCTTC
CASSRQTSGSSYNEQFF
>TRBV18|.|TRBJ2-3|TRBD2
TGTGCCAGCTTGCCTAGCGGGAGACGAGGGGGCACAGATACGCAGTATTTT
CASLPSGRRGGTDTQYF